This entry concerns a single T cell receptor beta chain. Its antigen is still unknown. Per-base quality was not reported, and no clone a single base away is much larger than it. RNA was extracted using the RNeasy kit, and about 0.5 to 1 ug of the RNA was reverse transcribed with random hexamers. TCR beta CDR3 regions were amplified with the immunoSEQ multiplex PCR assay covering 54 Vbeta and 13 Jbeta segments. To correct PCR amplification bias, a synthetic template baseline was used for both primer optimization and computational correction. The authors' analysis ran thus. Only productive sequences were kept, with reads annotated to V, D and J genes according to IMGT and analyzed in immunoSEQ Analyzer. To calculate clonality, Shannon entropy was normalized by log2 of the number of productive unique sequences and then subtracted from one. For each patient and control, public and private clones were evaluated within the 100 most prevalent clones. Susac-specific clones were defined as absent from healthy and MS cohorts, over a thousand published viral clones and other ImmuneACCESS disease sequences. TCRdb itself trimmed the public reads at Q25 with fastp, ran MiXCR and retained productive beta chains. Identical CDR3 proteins give one entry, which carries the most common genes and DNA. The V and J calls were determined by TCRdb, not by the authors. This sample has some 180,000 distinct CDR3 sequences in its table, and less than 95% of those were observed once. 0.085% to 0.13% of the sample is in the top ten clones.

This entry is derived from a study of CD8 T cells in Susac syndrome (dated 2019 in TCRdb). For the study in its entirety: Repertoire sequencing was used to test whether CD8+ T cell activation and differentiation in Susac syndrome was antigen driven. The paper's findings and limits, for the study overall: The number of individuals in the TCR sequencing and HLA analysis was recognized as being relatively small.

Peripheral blood CD8+ and CD4+ T cells from healthy donors, Susac syndrome patients and multiple sclerosis patients were profiled by high-throughput TCR beta sequencing. Healthy donors were age- and sex-matched controls. Bulk CD8+ and CD4+ T cells were purified by magnetic negative isolation, while CD8+ TEMRA cells were enriched using FACS. Blood was collected in EDTA tubes and processed within 24 hours, with PBMCs isolated through density gradient centrifugation. PBMCs intended for TCR sequencing were cryopreserved in liquid nitrogen and thawed later in a water bath at 37 degrees C. The sorted or isolated CD4+, CD8+ and CD8+ TEMRA cells had a purity of 90% or higher. The sequencing sample was made of CD4+ T cells from PBMCs. This receptor was taken from a human donor in good health.

The DNA sequence is given as TGCAGCGTTGACAGGGGGCTCAATGAGCAGTTCTTC. It translates as CSVDRGLNEQFF. The sequence is built from TRBV29-1 and TRBJ2-1, with 8 central nucleotides matching TRBD1. The CDR3 spans 12 residues, from the cysteine through the phenylalanine. Solely the CDR3 DNA is kept, with 36 bases framed from the first base. Per the germline V gene, SQVTM is the CDR1 and ANQGSEA is the CDR2. The junction shows trimming of 3 bases on V and 6 bases on J, and the gene matches do not reach 1 base of it.